A single sample gave rise to the 20 T cell receptor beta chains below, sequenced in a study of blood T cells in healthy people across ages. Next came a second PCR, run for about 7 to 12 cycles, which used a sample-barcoded 5' primer along with a J-beta primer mix. From the 5' RACE reads, TCRdb called clonotypes with MiXCR, one entry per CDR3 protein. The top ten clones hold approximately 17% of a sample with 550,000 to 700,000 distinct CDR3 sequences, roughly 29% of them seen once. Sample: blood. The source of these receptors is an older woman in good health.

The chain combines TRBV7-9 with TRBJ2-1, with no clear D. V lost 5 bases, J lost 9 bases, and 14 bases lay in between. CDR1 is SEHNR, CDR2 FQNEAQ, per germline (reference sequence). The CDR3 extends over 13 amino acids. The CDR3 bases are TGTGCCAGCAGCGCAAGGGAAATAGTTGAGCAGTTCTTC. Translating it yields CASSAREIVEQFF. Supplemented by reference TRBV7-9 and TRBJ2-1, the full variable domain reads DTGVSQNPRHKITKRGQNVTFRCDPISEHNRLYWYRQTLGQGPEFLTYFQNEAQLEKSRLLSDRFSAERPKGSFSTLEIQRTEQGDSAMYLCASSAREIVEQFFGPGTRLTVL.

The chain combines TRBV21-1 with TRBJ1-4; the listed D gene, TRBD1, was not tested against the DNA. TRBV21-1 is designated a pseudogene. The CDR3 length is 13 residues. The CDR3 loop is CASSKVGEEKLFF. In nucleotides, the CDR3 is TGTGCCAGCAGCAAAGTGGGGGAAGAAAAACTGTTTTTT.

In this sample, this clonotype turned up once. This rearrangement joins TRBV7-9 to TRBJ1-2, with a tentative D call TRBD1 (5 bases). V was cut by 6 bases and J by 7 bases, with 12 bases left in between. In germline, CDR1 is SEHNR, CDR2 FQNEAQ (reference sequence). The CDR3 is 12 residues long. The chain's CDR3 is CASSGPGGGYTF. In DNA form, the CDR3 reads TGTGCCAGCAGTGGTCCGGGGGGTGGCTACACCTTC.

The V call is TRBV7-9, the J call TRBJ1-6; a possible D gene is TRBD1 (5 bases). The V end lost 5 bases, the J end lost 9 bases, and 17 bases lay between the germline ends. The length of the CDR3 is 15 residues. CDR1 and CDR2 from the germline V gene are SEHNR and FQNEAQ (reference sequence). CDR3 loop: CASSPFLGVVSPLHF. In nucleotides, the CDR3 is TGTGCCAGCAGCCCATTTTTAGGGGTGGTTTCACCCCTCCACTTT. Full variable domain (outside the CDR3, taken from reference TRBV7-9 and TRBJ1-6): DTGVSQNPRHKITKRGQNVTFRCDPISEHNRLYWYRQTLGQGPEFLTYFQNEAQLEKSRLLSDRFSAERPKGSFSTLEIQRTEQGDSAMYLCASSPFLGVVSPLHFGNGTRLTVT.

This sequence joins TRBV7-2 and TRBJ2-5; tentative D call: TRBD1 (6 bases). The CDR3 extends over 14 amino acids. Germline V gene lookup returns CDR1 SGHTA and CDR2 FQGNSA. V dropped 1 base and J dropped 5 bases, with 11 bases sitting between them. This CDR3 is CASSLGGRRETQYF. DNA for the CDR3: TGTGCCAGCAGCTTAGGGGGGCGCAGGGAGACCCAGTACTTC.

This clonotype was counted a few times. V usage is TRBV6-2 or TRBV6-3 and J usage is TRBJ1-1, with D possibly being TRBD1 (5 bases). Germline CDR1 reads MNHEY; CDR2 reads SVGEGT. V gave up 7 bases and J gave up 0 bases, with 21 bases separating them. The CDR3 totals 17 residues. CDR3 in DNA: TGTGCCAGCAAAAATTCCCGTTCTAGGGGCCTGAACACTGAAGCTTTCTTT. Protein: CASKNSRSRGLNTEAFF.

Only a few counts were recorded for this clonotype. The junction differs from germline at one of its ends, possibly a read error. The chain carries TRBV7-2 and TRBJ2-2, with a tentative D call TRBD2 (5 bases). Looked up from germline, CDR1 is SGHTA and CDR2 is FQGNSA. The CDR3 has 15 amino acids. The CDR3 loop is CASSFGVMNAGELFF. CDR3 in DNA: TGTGCCAGCAGCTTCGGGGTGATGAACGCCGGGGAGCTGTTTTTT.

This clonotype was seen many times. The chain couples TRBV4-3 to TRBJ1-2, with a weak D call TRBD1 (5 bases). Trimming cost V 0 bases and J 12 bases, with 11 bases left between them. In germline, CDR1 is LGHNA, CDR2 YSLEER. CDR3 size: 12 residues. CDR3 loop: CASSQENWDHTF. DNA for the CDR3: TGCGCCAGCAGCCAAGAAAATTGGGACCACACCTTC.

This sequence joins TRBV7-3 and TRBJ1-1; 7 bases line up with TRBD1. CDR1 and CDR2 (germline): SGHTA, FQGTGA. The CDR3 length is 13 residues. The junction had 2 bases not matched to a gene; V was cut back by 4 bases and J by 3 bases. The CDR3 DNA reads as TGTGCCAGCAGCTCGGGACAGCACACTGAAGCTTTCTTT. Its translation is CASSSGQHTEAFF.

The chain recombines TRBV4-1 with TRBJ1-1; 7 positions match TRBD1. This CDR3 spans 17 amino acids. The germline V gene has CDR1 MGHRA and CDR2 YSYEKL. Trimming at V came to 0 bases and at J to 12 bases, leaving 19 bases not matched to a gene. The CDR3 spells CASSQDLARGRALPTFF. The CDR3 DNA follows: TGCGCCAGCAGCCAAGATTTGGCCAGGGGGAGGGCACTGCCGACTTTCTTT.

V usage is TRBV4-2 and J usage is TRBJ1-1, with TRBD1 as a possible D gene (6 bases). This CDR3 has 13 amino acids. V shed 0 bases and J shed 12 bases, with 14 bases lying between them. Germline-derived CDR1 and CDR2 are LGHNA and YNFKEQ. This CDR3 reads CASSQDQGSTPFF. CDR3 in DNA: TGTGCCAGCAGCCAAGATCAGGGGAGTACGCCTTTCTTT.

On this clonotype itself: A read error may account for a junction end that differs from germline. The chain employs TRBV7-9 and TRBJ1-5; no reliable D call. Per the germline V gene, CDR1 is SEHNR and CDR2 is FQNEAQ (reference sequence). The CDR3 is 13 residues long. The CDR3 here is CASSLAGNRPQHF. The CDR3 DNA reads as TGTGCCAGCAGCTTAGCTGGGAATCGGCCCCAGCATTTT.

This clonotype was observed a few times. J is TRBJ2-2 and V is TRBV24-1; D gene ambiguous. The CDR3 extends over 15 amino acids. CDR1 is KGHDR and CDR2 is SFDVKD in the germline V gene. The V gene lost 5 bases and the J gene lost 5 bases, with 14 bases spanning the gap. For the CDR3, the DNA is TGTGCCACCAGTGGGGGAAACAGCATGACCGGGGAGCTGTTTTTT. Amino acids: CATSGGNSMTGELFF.

This clonotype was found a few times. The gene calls are TRBV20-1 and TRBJ1-5; D is uncertain. Germline values: CDR1 DFQATT, CDR2 SNEGSKA (reference sequence). CDR3 size: 13 residues. Trimming took off 5 bases at V and 3 bases at J, with 11 bases between the two ends. The CDR3 region is CSAVDGPNQPQHF. The CDR3 DNA sequence: TGCAGTGCTGTGGACGGTCCCAATCAGCCCCAGCATTTT.

J is TRBJ2-5 and V is TRBV6-5; 9 bases agree with TRBD1. CDR1 MNHEY and CDR2 SVGAGI come from the germline V gene. Trimming cost V 0 bases and J 1 base; bases outside gene matches: 6. The CDR3 spans 17 residues. CDR3 protein: CASSYSIPGQGQETQYF. Written as DNA, the CDR3 is TGTGCCAGCAGTTACTCTATCCCGGGACAGGGCCAAGAGACCCAGTACTTC.

This clonotype was picked up many times. The gene calls are TRBV5-1 and TRBJ1-1; no clear D. V lost 5 bases and J lost 4, with 6 bases in between. This CDR3 has 11 amino acids. CDR1 is SGHRS, CDR2 YFSETQ, per germline. Here the CDR3 reads CASRRVTEAFF. DNA for the CDR3: TGCGCCAGCAGGCGGGTCACTGAAGCTTTCTTT.

The gene calls are TRBV7-2 and TRBJ2-5; D is ambiguous. V gave up 2 bases and J gave up 2 bases, with 9 bases separating them. CDR3 length: 14 residues. CDR1 and CDR2 from the germline V gene are SGHTA and FQGNSA. The CDR3 sequence is CASSLRLRQETQYF. CDR3 DNA: TGTGCCAGCAGCTTAAGGCTACGGCAAGAGACCCAGTACTTC.

This chain joins TRBV5-1 and TRBJ1-4; D unclear. The CDR3 sequence is 14 residues long. Germline V gene sequence: CDR1 SGHRS, CDR2 YFSETQ. V was clipped by 4 bases and J by 7 bases, with 14 bases between them. As DNA, the CDR3 is TGCGCCAGCAGCCCGGACGGTGGTTTTGAAAAACTGTTTTTT. It yields the protein CASSPDGGFEKLFF.

The V gene is TRBV5-5, the J gene TRBJ1-2, with 12 bases fitting TRBD1. Germline loops: CDR1 SGHKS, CDR2 YYEKEE (reference sequence). The CDR3 is made up of 15 amino acids. Losses at the gene ends were 3 bases for V and 8 bases for J; bases not matched to a gene: 8. Written as DNA, the CDR3 is TGTGCCAGCAGCTCACCGGGACAGGGGGCCGGAGGCTACACCTTC. Residues: CASSSPGQGAGGYTF.

A note on this clonotype: The junction differs from germline at one of its ends, possibly a read error. This chain joins TRBV7-2 and TRBJ2-5; D is unclear. This CDR3 has 11 amino acids. Germline V lookup: CDR1 SGHTA, CDR2 FQGNSA. The CDR3 is CASSLDETQHF. The CDR3 coding sequence is TGTGCCAGCAGCTTAGATGAGACCCAGCACTTC.